The 27 T cell receptor beta chains below were found in one sample sequenced in a study of T cells in localized non-small cell lung cancer. Here immunoSEQ multiplex PCR was the method, and the copy in TCRdb shows in-frame clones only, minus some. This sample carries about 21,000 clones, roughly 86% of them seen once, and the ten largest clones take 25% to 35%. The sample in question was peripheral blood mononuclear cells, obtained before any cancer treatment. These receptor sequences come from a male donor older than 55 with stage II lung adenocarcinoma.

The chain employs TRBV7-6 and TRBJ1-5; no clear D. Germline loops: CDR1 SGHVS, CDR2 FNYEAQ. The CDR3 is made up of 13 amino acids. Trimming stripped 5 bases from V and 7 bases from J, with 12 bases between. This chain's CDR3 is CASSEMSEQPQHF. CDR3 nucleotide sequence: TGTGCCAGCAGCGAGATGAGTGAACAGCCCCAGCATTTT.

As DNA, the CDR3 is TGTGCCAGCAGCTTAATAAGTGTTAACTCTGGGGCCAACGTCCTGACTTTC. This codes for CASSLISVNSGANVLTF. The chain combines TRBV7-2 with TRBJ2-6; D ambiguous. Germline V CDR1 and CDR2: SGHTA, FQGNSA. CDR3 length equals 17 residues. The V and J ends lost 2 bases and 0 bases respectively, with 11 bases between them.

The rearrangement uses TRBV29-1 and TRBJ2-1; D not resolved. V lost 2 bases and J 0 bases, leaving 11 bases between the germline ends. The CDR3 consists of 15 residues. The germline gives CDR1 SQVTM, CDR2 ANQGSEA. The CDR3 DNA reads TGCAGCGTTGAAAGGCGCTGGAGCTCCTACAATGAGCAGTTCTTC. It is translated as CSVERRWSSYNEQFF.

The chain has TRBV5-1 and TRBJ2-7; 8 bases agree with TRBD2. This CDR3 is built from 13 residues. J gave up 3 bases and V 6 bases, and 5 bases lay outside the gene matches. The germline gives CDR1 SGHRS, CDR2 YFSETQ. The CDR3 DNA is TGCGCCAGCAACCTTCGGGGGGGCTACGAGCAGTACTTC. Amino acids: CASNLRGGYEQYF.

The genes are TRBV5-1 and TRBJ2-6; D uncertain. The CDR3 runs 15 residues. Germline loops: CDR1 SGHRS, CDR2 YFSETQ. Trimming took off 4 bases at V and 1 base at J, with 9 bases between the two ends. CDR3 in DNA: TGCGCCAGCAGCGTGGGTTCGTCTGGGGCCAACGTCCTGACTTTC. This encodes CASSVGSSGANVLTF.

Only a few counts were recorded for this clone. V usage is TRBV5-1 and J usage is TRBJ1-3; D unclear. Germline values: CDR1 SGHRS, CDR2 YFSETQ. The CDR3 extends over 14 amino acids. Trimming stripped 0 bases from V and 1 base from J, with 5 bases between. The chain's CDR3 is CASSLDPSGNTIYF. CDR3 bases: TGCGCCAGCAGCTTGGATCCATCTGGAAACACCATATATTTT.

This clone was counted once. The rearrangement uses TRBV14 and TRBJ2-1; D not resolved. The V gene lost 0 bases and the J gene lost 4 bases, with 7 bases spanning the gap. Germline V CDR1 and CDR2: SGHDN, FVKESK. The CDR3 is 14 amino acids. DNA of the CDR3: TGTGCCAGCAGCCAAGATACGTGGTACAATGAGCAGTTCTTC. Encoded protein: CASSQDTWYNEQFF.

This chain joins TRBV6-4 and TRBJ2-3, with TRBD2 matching over 8 bases. Germline lookup yields CDR1 MRHNA and CDR2 SNTAGT. This CDR3 region has 14 residues. Unmatched junction bases numbered 0, after V lost 3 bases and J lost 1 base. CDR3 region: CASSEAGGTDTQYF. CDR3 coding DNA: TGTGCCAGCAGTGAAGCGGGAGGCACAGATACGCAGTATTTT.

The rearrangement joins TRBV10-3 to TRBJ2-3; a possible D gene is TRBD2 (6 bases). This CDR3 region has 14 residues. Germline CDR1 ENHRY, CDR2 SYGVKD. V was shortened by 7 bases and J by 0 bases, with 11 bases between the two germline ends. The CDR3 region is CAIKEGSSTDTQYF. The CDR3 DNA sequence: TGTGCCATCAAGGAGGGATCTAGCACAGATACGCAGTATTTT.

The J gene is TRBJ2-1, the V gene TRBV28; D perhaps matches TRBD1 (6 bases). Germline V CDR1 and CDR2: MDHEN, SYDVKM. V was shortened by 9 bases and J by 4 bases, with 13 bases between the two germline ends. This CDR3 contains 13 residues. The CDR3 bases are TGTGCCAGTACCGGGACAAGGTACAATGAGCAGTTCTTC. This gives the protein CASTGTRYNEQFF.

The V and J genes are TRBV7-3 and TRBJ1-1; D is unresolved. The germline V and J ends were trimmed by 1 base and 1 base, with 22 bases remaining between them. Germline CDR1 and CDR2: SGHTA and FQGTGA. There are 19 residues in the CDR3. The CDR3 protein is CASSLNVQLTPEGNTEAFF. In DNA form, the CDR3 reads TGTGCCAGCAGCTTAAATGTTCAGTTGACCCCGGAGGGGAACACTGAAGCTTTCTTT.

This rearrangement joins TRBV7-2 to TRBJ2-7; 9 nucleotides align to TRBD1. CDR1 is SGHTA and CDR2 is FQGNSA in the germline V gene. The CDR3 contains 15 residues. Trimming cost V 0 bases and J 3 bases; bases outside gene matches: 3. The CDR3 bases are TGTGCCAGCAGCTTAGCGGGACAGGGATACTACGAGCAGTACTTC. It specifies CASSLAGQGYYEQYF.

This clone appeared a few times. The genes are TRBV19 and TRBJ2-7; 9 nucleotides align to TRBD1. The CDR3 contains 15 residues. Germline CDR1 and CDR2: LNHDA and SQIVND (reference sequence). J was trimmed by 3 bases and V by 5 bases; bases with no gene match: 8. The CDR3 here is CASSASGTGIYEQYF. The DNA of the CDR3 is TGTGCCAGTAGTGCCTCCGGGACAGGGATCTACGAGCAGTACTTC.

This chain uses TRBV18 with TRBJ1-2, with 7 bases aligning to TRBD1. This CDR3 is 14 amino acids long. CDR1 and CDR2 (germline): KGHSH, LQKENI. Trimming removed 3 bases from V and 2 bases from J; junction bases left unmatched: 3. The CDR3 loop reads CASSPGQDNYGYTF. The CDR3 DNA sequence: TGTGCCAGCTCACCTGGACAGGACAACTATGGCTACACCTTC. Filled out from reference TRBV18 and TRBJ1-2, the complete variable domain reads NAGVMQNPRHLVRRRGQEARLRCSPMKGHSHVYWYRQLPEEGLKFMVYLQKENIIDESGMPKERFSAEFPKEGPSILRIQQVVRGDSAAYFCASSPGQDNYGYTFGSGTRLTVV.

This chain links TRBV7-9 with TRBJ2-7, with a weak D call TRBD2 (5 bases). CDR1 is SEHNR and CDR2 is FQNEAQ in the germline V gene (reference sequence). The CDR3 sequence is 13 residues long. Trimming cost V 5 bases and J 3 bases, with 11 bases left between them. The CDR3 spells CASSLAGIYEQYF. As DNA, the CDR3 is TGTGCCAGCAGCCTTGCGGGTATCTACGAGCAGTACTTC. Drawing the rest from reference TRBV7-9 and TRBJ2-7, the complete variable domain is DTGVSQNPRHKITKRGQNVTFRCDPISEHNRLYWYRQTLGQGPEFLTYFQNEAQLEKSRLLSDRFSAERPKGSFSTLEIQRTEQGDSAMYLCASSLAGIYEQYFGPGTRLTVT.

This chain joins TRBV2 and TRBJ2-7, with D possibly being TRBD2 (6 bases). The CDR3 covers 14 residues. V was shortened by 10 bases and J by 3 bases, with 19 bases between the two germline ends. Germline CDR1 is SNHLY and CDR2 is FYNNEI. The CDR3 loop is CATIARGRSYEQYF. The CDR3 DNA reads as TGTGCCACTATCGCTCGGGGGAGAAGCTACGAGCAGTACTTC.

CDR3 bases: TGTGCCAGCAGCGTAGGGACTAGCGGTTACAATGAGCAGTTCTTC. Protein product: CASSVGTSGYNEQFF. The chain recombines TRBV9 with TRBJ2-1; the match to TRBD2 covers 10 bases. Germline CDR1 is SGDLS and CDR2 is YYNGEE. CDR3 length: 15 residues. The V gene end was trimmed by 0 bases and the J gene end by 4 bases; junction bases not matched to a gene: 1. The full variable domain, completed using reference TRBV9 and TRBJ2-1, is DSGVTQTPKHLITATGQRVTLRCSPRSGDLSVYWYQQSLDQGLQFLIQYYNGEERAKGNILERFSAQQFPDLHSELNLSSLELGDSALYFCASSVGTSGYNEQFFGPGTRLTVL.

This chain connects TRBV6-4 to TRBJ1-1; perhaps TRBD1 as D (6 bases). Germline V CDR1 and CDR2: MRHNA, SNTAGT. The V end was cut by 8 bases, the J end by 1 base, with 14 bases between. The CDR3 spans 14 residues. The CDR3 spells CASSRGLGNTEAFF. The DNA of the CDR3 is TGTGCCAGCTCCCGGGGGCTAGGGAACACTGAAGCTTTCTTT.

This clone occurred once. The chain is built from TRBV11-2 and TRBJ1-4, with a weak D call TRBD1 (6 bases). Deletions cut 2 bases from V and 8 bases from J, with 18 bases between. The CDR3 sequence is 16 residues long. Germline CDR1 is SGHAT and CDR2 is FQNNGV. DNA of the CDR3: TGTGCCAGCAGCTTAACCGGAAGGGGGTATCTCGAAAAACTGTTTTTT. This gives the protein CASSLTGRGYLEKLFF.

The chain carries TRBV11-3 and TRBJ2-5; 7 nucleotides agree with TRBD2. J lost 5 bases, V lost 5 bases, and 11 bases had no gene match. Germline V CDR1 and CDR2: SGHNT, YENEEA. The CDR3 totals 15 residues. Here the CDR3 reads CASSRRGKEGETQYF. The CDR3 DNA reads as TGTGCCAGCAGCCGGCGGGGGAAGGAGGGGGAGACCCAGTACTTC.

V usage is TRBV7-3 and J usage is TRBJ2-2; D is possibly TRBD1 (5 bases). Germline V gene lookup returns CDR1 SGHTA and CDR2 FQGTGA. Trimming shortened V by 5 bases and J by 3 bases, and 7 bases separated the two germline ends. This CDR3 is built from 13 residues. The CDR3 here is CASSPRDTGELFF. CDR3 DNA sequence: TGTGCCAGCAGCCCCAGGGACACCGGGGAGCTGTTTTTT.

The sample holds one count of this clone. J is TRBJ2-1 and V is TRBV27, with TRBD2 matching 7 bases. With 3 bases clipped from V and 6 bases from J, the junction kept 8 bases outside the gene matches. This CDR3 is built from 15 residues. Germline V gene lookup returns CDR1 MNHEY and CDR2 SMNVEV (reference sequence). CDR3 DNA sequence: TGTGCCAGCAGTTTTGGGTCCCCTAGCGGCAATGAGCAGTTCTTC. This encodes CASSFGSPSGNEQFF.

This chain uses TRBV6-5 with TRBJ1-4; 10 nucleotides align to TRBD1. Germline V gene sequence: CDR1 MNHEY, CDR2 SVGAGI. Trimming removed 10 bases from V and 5 bases from J; junction bases left unmatched: 7. This CDR3 is 14 amino acids long. For the CDR3, the DNA is TGTGCCACCCAGACAGGGGGCCGAAATGAAAAACTGTTTTTT. Translated: CATQTGGRNEKLFF.

The chain joins TRBV7-2 to TRBJ1-5; 9 nucleotides align to TRBD1. V lost 3 bases and J lost 7; bases outside the gene matches: 4. The CDR3 runs 14 residues. Germline lookup yields CDR1 SGHTA and CDR2 FQGNSA. CDR3 coding DNA: TGTGCCAGCAGCTTGGACAGGGGAAGGCAGCCCCAGCATTTT. Its protein is CASSLDRGRQPQHF.

V usage is TRBV2 and J usage is TRBJ2-5, with 7 bases matching TRBD1. The CDR3 runs 14 residues. V trimming: 4 bases; J trimming: 3 bases; junction bases outside the gene matches: 5. Per the germline V gene, CDR1 is SNHLY and CDR2 is FYNNEI. The CDR3 region is CASSGNRGEETQYF. In nucleotides, the CDR3 is TGTGCCAGCAGTGGAAACAGGGGAGAAGAGACCCAGTACTTC.

The J gene is TRBJ1-1, the V gene TRBV29-1; no definite D call. The CDR3 length is 13 residues. Deletions cut 4 bases from V and 10 bases from J, with 19 bases between. CDR1 SQVTM and CDR2 ANQGSEA come from the germline V gene. The CDR3: CSVVLGAGVGAFF. CDR3 DNA sequence: TGCAGCGTTGTGTTAGGCGCTGGGGTGGGAGCTTTCTTT.

This chain links TRBV19 with TRBJ2-1; tentatively, D is TRBD2 (6 bases). The germline V and J ends were trimmed by 1 base and 4 bases, with 14 bases remaining between them. The CDR3 has 16 amino acids. Germline V gene lookup returns CDR1 LNHDA and CDR2 SQIVND (reference sequence). CDR3 coding DNA: TGTGCCAGTAGTATAGCGGCTAGCGCTCCTTACAATGAGCAGTTCTTC. Amino acids: CASSIAASAPYNEQFF.